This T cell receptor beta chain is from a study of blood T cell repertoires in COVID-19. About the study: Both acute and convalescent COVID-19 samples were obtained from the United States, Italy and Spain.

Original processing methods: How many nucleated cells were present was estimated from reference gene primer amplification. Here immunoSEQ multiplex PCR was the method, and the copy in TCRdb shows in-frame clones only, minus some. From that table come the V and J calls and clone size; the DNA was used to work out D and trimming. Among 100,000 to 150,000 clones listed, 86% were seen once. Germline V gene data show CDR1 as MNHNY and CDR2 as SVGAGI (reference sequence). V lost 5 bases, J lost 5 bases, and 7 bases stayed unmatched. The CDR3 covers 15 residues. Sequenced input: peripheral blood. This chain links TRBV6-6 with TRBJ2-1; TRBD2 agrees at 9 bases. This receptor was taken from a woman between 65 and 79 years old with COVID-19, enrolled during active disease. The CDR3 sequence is CASSAAGGRNNEQFF. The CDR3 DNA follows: TGTGCCAGCAGTGCAGCGGGGGGCCGAAACAATGAGCAGTTCTTC.